This T cell receptor beta chain was retrieved from a study of T cell changes during pregnancy in multiple sclerosis. The CDR3 totals 14 residues. V shed 5 bases and J 5 bases; nucleotides not matched to a gene: 7. Germline V lookup: CDR1 LGHNA, CDR2 YSLEER. Profiling relied on immunoSEQ multiplex PCR, and the TCRdb table lists in-frame clones only, not all of them. Of nearly 110,000 clones in the sample, less than 95% were seen once. This receptor was obtained from a female donor with multiple sclerosis, enrolled in a pregnancy study. The source material was peripheral blood, sampled before pregnancy. This chain links TRBV4-3 with TRBJ1-2; 8 positions agree with TRBD1. CDR3: CASSDQTGDYGYTF. CDR3 sequence (DNA): TGCGCCAGCAGCGACCAGACAGGGGATTATGGCTACACCTTC.